The clone carrying this T cell receptor (beta chain) was observed a handful of times. MiXCR, run by TCRdb on the 5' RACE reads, gives a single entry per CDR3 protein. Of tens of thousands of distinct CDR3 sequences in the sample, about 12% were seen once. The CDR3 has 16 residues. Germline CDR1 is SGHNT and CDR2 is YENEEA. Losses at the gene ends were 1 base for V and 0 bases for J; bases not matched to a gene: 5. The data were obtained in a study of early T cells in non-severe SARS-CoV-2 infection. The material sequenced was whole blood. The V call is TRBV11-3, the J call TRBJ1-1, with 7 positions matching TRBD1. The receptor was isolated from an adult who was a healthcare worker with PCR-confirmed SARS-CoV-2 infection or an uninfected control (not recorded which). CDR3 sequence reads: CASSLGTGRVNTEAFF. DNA of the CDR3: TGTGCCAGCAGCTTAGGGACAGGACGTGTGAACACTGAAGCTTTCTTT.